Each of the 8 T cell receptor beta chains below was sequenced from the same sample in a study of molecular identifiers for immune sequencing clone quantification. TCRdb used MiXCR to reprocess the PCR reads, holding one entry per CDR3 protein. The sample shows just under 65,000 distinct CDR3 sequences, about a sixth of them seen only once. Sequencing input: naive CD8+ T cells from blood, with Jurkat cell RNA spiked in. This sample's subset: FACS-sorted CD8+CD4-CCR7+CD45RA+ naive T cells. These receptor sequences come from a human donor in good health. Some libraries in this study had Jurkat cell RNA spiked in.

This clonotype has ten or more counts. This chain links TRBV20-1 with TRBJ1-5; no definite D call. From germline, CDR1 is DFQATT and CDR2 SNEGSKA (reference sequence). V lost 0 bases and J 4 bases, leaving 10 bases between the germline ends. The CDR3 loop spans 14 amino acids. The DNA of the CDR3 is TGCAGTGCTAGAGATCGTGGCGGTAATCAGCCCCAGCATTTT. Translating gives CSARDRGGNQPQHF.

This clonotype was recorded at least ten times. This chain connects TRBV7-8 to TRBJ2-3, with 8 bases aligning to TRBD2. Germline values: CDR1 SGHVS, CDR2 FQNEAQ. This CDR3 has 16 residues. The trim removed 3 bases at V and 5 bases at J, leaving 10 bases unmatched. CDR3 loop: CASSFGLAGFKDTQYF. The DNA for the CDR3 is TGTGCCAGCAGCTTTGGGCTAGCGGGTTTTAAAGATACGCAGTATTTT.

The V and J genes are TRBV25-1 and TRBJ2-7, with D maybe TRBD2 (5 bases). The V end lost 4 bases, the J end lost 4 bases, and 8 bases lay between the germline ends. This CDR3 is 12 amino acids long. Germline V gene sequence: CDR1 MGHDK, CDR2 SYGVNS. CDR3: CASSGTSYEQYF. CDR3 bases: TGTGCCAGCAGTGGAACTAGTTACGAGCAGTACTTC.

Comment on this clonotype: A clone one base away is much larger, so this may be a read error. The J gene is TRBJ2-1, the V gene TRBV19; the D gene is possibly TRBD2 (5 bases). CDR3 size: 15 residues. The germline V and J ends were trimmed by 5 bases and 9 bases, with 20 bases remaining between them. Germline CDR1 is LNHDA and CDR2 is SQIVND (reference sequence). The CDR3 region has the DNA TGTGCCAGTAGTGCCATCACCGGGGTCCGGAGTGAGCAGTTCTTC. Its protein is CASSAITGVRSEQFF.

This clonotype occurred many times. The chain uses TRBV27 and TRBJ2-3; D is perhaps TRBD2 (6 bases). The V gene lost 3 bases and the J gene lost 0 bases, with 10 bases spanning the gap. CDR1 is MNHEY, CDR2 SMNVEV, per germline (reference sequence). This CDR3 contains 15 residues. This CDR3 is CASSFSGTSTDTQYF. Here the CDR3 DNA reads TGTGCCAGCAGTTTTTCGGGGACTAGCACAGATACGCAGTATTTT.

Points on this clonotype: This sequence may be a read error, since a much larger clone differs from it by one base. The chain carries TRBV7-9 and TRBJ1-4; D is unresolved. CDR3 size: 14 residues. Per the germline V gene, CDR1 is SEHNR and CDR2 is FQNEAQ (reference sequence). V was cut by 5 bases and J by 5 bases, with 12 bases left in between. CDR3 sequence (DNA): TGTGCCAGCAGCGGCCCACAGCCAAATGAAAAACTGTTTTTT. Translated, it gives CASSGPQPNEKLFF.

This clonotype was counted a few times. The V call is TRBV29-1, the J call TRBJ2-7; D gene ambiguous. Germline CDR1 and CDR2: SQVTM and ANQGSEA. The CDR3 is made up of 13 amino acids. Trimming took off 2 bases at V and 3 bases at J, with 11 bases between the two ends. CDR3 loop: CSVETSEFYEQYF. The CDR3, as DNA: TGCAGCGTTGAAACGAGTGAGTTCTACGAGCAGTACTTC.

Ten or more counts support this clonotype. The chain employs TRBV30 and TRBJ2-1; a weak D match, TRBD1 (5 bases). Germline CDR1 reads GTSNPN; CDR2 reads SVGIG (reference sequence). V gave up 3 bases and J gave up 4 bases, with 10 bases separating them. The CDR3 totals 13 residues. CDR3: CAWSRTPYNEQFF. CDR3 bases: TGTGCCTGGAGCCGGACACCTTACAATGAGCAGTTCTTC.